This T cell receptor (beta chain) was identified during a study of Graves' ophthalmopathy and Graves' hyperthyroidism (dated by TCRdb to between 2018 and 2020). Turning to the overall study: Peripheral blood was collected at initial diagnosis, prior to any treatment. TCR beta repertoire signatures were used to distinguish Graves' ophthalmopathy from Graves' hyperthyroidism and to predict progression to ophthalmopathy. In total, approximately 130 blood samples were TCR-sequenced: under 45 ophthalmopathy, 80 or so hyperthyroidism and some 17 hyperthyroidism-to-ophthalmopathy patients. A discovery set of more than 90 patients (approximately 45 ophthalmopathy, 57 stable hyperthyroidism) was enrolled to explore V-J signatures distinguishing ophthalmopathy from hyperthyroidism. An independent validation cohort was composed of fewer than 20 hyperthyroidism patients and 17 patients who later progressed from hyperthyroidism to ophthalmopathy. In more than five hyperthyroidism patients, the T-cell repertoires found in thyroid tissue were compared with those found in blood. After sampling, hyperthyroidism patients received methimazole starting at 30 mg daily, and ophthalmopathy patients received high-dose intravenous methylprednisolone. Results the study describes overall, beyond this receptor: Sample size was not statistically predetermined, and group allocation was not concealed from the investigators. In validation, the model predicted ophthalmopathy progression with about 70% sensitivity and 72% to 80% specificity; 12 predicted patients were CT-confirmed with GO in a median of approximately six months. Most expanded thyroid clonotypes with frequency above 0.001 were also detected in blood, suggesting blood repertoires may reflect the thyroid immune response. The 13-signature model separated ophthalmopathy from stable hyperthyroidism with 85% to 90% sensitivity and less than 83% specificity in cross-validation, and 80%/75% in the test set.

Trimming accounts for 4 bases at V and 4 bases at J, while the number of junction bases matched to no gene is 3. Counted from cysteine to phenylalanine, this CDR3 has 15 amino acids. The only DNA kept is the CDR3, 45 bases in frame from the first base. The CDR1 and CDR2 encoded by the germline V gene are MGHDK and SYGVNS. The ophthalmopathy patients had moderately to severely active disease, with a Clinical Activity Score of 3 or higher, a NOSPECS grade of 4 or higher, and a disease duration of less than 3 months. Patients with other autoimmune diseases, uncontrolled infections, pregnancy or lactation were excluded. Diagnosis relied on clinical symptoms, serum thyroxine, TRAb, thyroid ultrasound and orbital computed tomography. Ficoll-Paque density gradient centrifugation was used to isolate PBMCs from about 10 ml of fresh peripheral blood. Total RNA was extracted using Trizol reagent, and RNA quality was checked on an Agilent 2100 Bioanalyzer.

With respect to this clonotype: Its antigen has not been determined. No base quality values were provided; no much bigger clone lies one nucleotide off.

For repertoire sequencing, the TCR beta CDR3 regions were amplified from RNA transcripts. The first round of RT-PCR was done with HTBI primers and the Qiagen OneStep RT-PCR kit, and was followed by a second round of multiplex PCR, then size selection and purification. Libraries were sequenced paired-end with 100 bp reads on an Illumina HiSeq2000. On the authors' methods: SOAPnuke was used to process the reads, throwing out any read that had adapters, had uncalled bases, had a mean Phred below 15, or lacked an exact constant-primer or identifier match. COPE v1.2.5 was used to merge high-quality paired reads. Clonotypes were defined as unique nucleotide sequences and were aligned to IMGT TRB V, D and J references using MiTCR v1.1. The analysis was limited to V-J combinations with a frequency above 0.0001, which together covered 99.2% of the repertoires. For each V-J combination, a TCR clonal expansion and chaos score was defined as F50 clonal expansion divided by the chaos observed in the TCRdist matrix. Welch's t-statistics and random forest were used to reduce features to about a dozen V-J combinations, which were fed into a naive Bayes classifier. Thyroid-blood repertoire similarity was quantified with the Morisita-Horn index. In-frame beta chains were kept once TCRdb had trimmed the public reads at Q25 with fastp and called clones with MiXCR. Each CDR3 protein gets just one entry, which takes the most common genes and DNA from the rows behind it. For this entry, the V and J calls and clone size follow TCRdb and not the study's own pipeline. Counted in this sample were hundreds of thousands of distinct CDR3 sequences; more than 40% of them appeared once. The ten largest clones represent 3% to 3.5% of the sample.

The rearrangement combines TRBV25-1 with TRBJ1-4, and 10 junctional nucleotides match TRBD1. The TCR comes from an adult man with Graves' ophthalmopathy. What was sequenced was peripheral blood. The nucleotide sequence is given as TGTGCCAGCAGTGCTGGGACAGGGGTTAATGAAAAACTGTTTTTT. It translates as CASSAGTGVNEKLFF.